These T cell receptor beta chains were read from a single sample in a study of vaccination effects on CD4 cells after COVID-19. TCRdb's copy holds only in-frame clones and misses some; the assay was immunoSEQ multiplex PCR. The sample holds 15,000 to 20,000 clones; approximately 80% are singletons and the top ten take approximately 20%. No antigen has been identified for these receptors. The source material was CD4+ T cells from PBMCs cultured with HCoV-NL63 spike peptides, sampled after COVID-19 vaccination. These receptors all come from a human donor who received a COVID-19 vaccine. The CDR3 runs from the conserved cysteine through the conserved F or W. Each record gives: D gene, J gene, V gene, CDR3 length, clone size, CDR3 protein, CDR3 DNA. D genes are given only for firm matches. Only part of the rows carry a size: once, few, many, or a class if the clone is expanded.

d_gene: .
j_gene: TRBJ2-2
v_gene: TRBV5-1
len: 15
abundance: .
CDR3aa: CASSFTRANTGELFF
CDR3nt: TGCGCCAGCAGCTTCACCAGGGCCAACACCGGGGAGCTGTTTTTT

d_gene: TRBD1
j_gene: TRBJ2-2
v_gene: TRBV4-3
len: 16
abundance: few
CDR3aa: CASSQETRGHTGELFF
CDR3nt: TGCGCCAGCAGCCAAGAAACCAGGGGGCACACCGGGGAGCTGTTTTTT

d_gene: .
j_gene: TRBJ2-7
v_gene: TRBV12-5
len: 16
abundance: .
CDR3aa: CASGRSQGTTLYEQYF
CDR3nt: TGTGCTAGTGGTCGGTCCCAGGGGACCACCCTCTACGAGCAGTACTTC

d_gene: TRBD1
j_gene: TRBJ1-1
v_gene: TRBV14
len: 15
abundance: .
CDR3aa: CASTSMTGMNTEAFF
CDR3nt: TGTGCCAGCACATCAATGACAGGGATGAACACTGAAGCTTTCTTT

d_gene: TRBD2
j_gene: TRBJ2-7
v_gene: TRBV7-8
len: 16
abundance: once
CDR3aa: CASSMTSGGRGYEQYF
CDR3nt: TGTGCCAGCAGCATGACTAGCGGGGGAAGGGGTTACGAGCAGTACTTC

d_gene: .
j_gene: TRBJ1-2
v_gene: TRBV30
len: 10
abundance: few
CDR3aa: CAWIGPGYTF
CDR3nt: TGTGCCTGGATAGGGCCTGGCTACACCTTC

d_gene: .
j_gene: TRBJ1-4
v_gene: TRBV5-6
len: 12
abundance: .
CDR3aa: CASSFGPEKLFF
CDR3nt: TGTGCCAGCAGCTTTGGTCCTGAAAAACTGTTTTTT

d_gene: TRBD2
j_gene: TRBJ2-2
v_gene: TRBV23-1
len: 16
abundance: .
CDR3aa: CASTYRTSGRTGELFF
CDR3nt: TGCGCCAGCACCTATAGGACTAGCGGGAGGACCGGGGAGCTGTTTTTT

d_gene: TRBD1
j_gene: TRBJ1-2
v_gene: TRBV7-2
len: 15
abundance: .
CDR3aa: CASTSRGQGALGYTF
CDR3nt: TGTGCCAGCACCTCCAGGGGACAGGGGGCTTTGGGCTACACCTTC

d_gene: .
j_gene: TRBJ2-2
v_gene: TRBV6-5
len: 11
abundance: .
CDR3aa: CASSLAGELFF
CDR3nt: TGTGCCAGCAGCCTGGCTGGGGAGCTGTTTTTT

d_gene: TRBD2
j_gene: TRBJ2-3
v_gene: TRBV4-2
len: 18
abundance: .
CDR3aa: CASSQGIPLAGSTDTQYF
CDR3nt: TGTGCCAGCAGCCAAGGAATCCCCCTAGCGGGGAGCACAGATACGCAGTATTTT

d_gene: .
j_gene: TRBJ1-2
v_gene: TRBV28
len: 15
abundance: .
CDR3aa: CASSSPVGGLVGYTF
CDR3nt: TGTGCCAGCAGTTCGCCAGTGGGGGGCCTTGTTGGCTACACCTTC

d_gene: TRBD2
j_gene: TRBJ2-7
v_gene: TRBV10-1
len: 16
abundance: .
CDR3aa: CASSEGSTSGRGEQYF
CDR3nt: TGCGCCAGCAGTGAAGGGTCGACTAGCGGGAGGGGGGAGCAGTACTTC

d_gene: TRBD2
j_gene: TRBJ2-1
v_gene: TRBV30
len: 14
abundance: .
CDR3aa: CAWGRGGLYNEQFF
CDR3nt: TGTGCCTGGGGGCGGGGGGGGCTCTACAATGAGCAGTTCTTC

d_gene: .
j_gene: TRBJ1-5
v_gene: TRBV2
len: 15
abundance: once
CDR3aa: CASTSLPGGNQPQHF
CDR3nt: TGTGCCAGCACCTCTCTTCCGGGAGGCAATCAGCCCCAGCATTTT

d_gene: TRBD1
j_gene: TRBJ1-4
v_gene: TRBV11-2
len: 15
abundance: .
CDR3aa: CASSLWGQTNEKLFF
CDR3nt: TGTGCCAGCAGCTTATGGGGACAGACAAATGAAAAACTGTTTTTT

d_gene: TRBD1
j_gene: TRBJ1-1
v_gene: TRBV5-4
len: 15
abundance: .
CDR3aa: CASSLDRGPNTEAFF
CDR3nt: TGTGCCAGCAGCCTAGACAGGGGACCAAACACTGAAGCTTTCTTT

d_gene: .
j_gene: TRBJ1-1
v_gene: TRBV14
len: 11
abundance: .
CDR3aa: CASSQVKEAFF
CDR3nt: TGTGCCAGCAGCCAAGTAAAGGAAGCTTTCTTT

d_gene: TRBD1
j_gene: TRBJ2-4
v_gene: TRBV2
len: 14
abundance: .
CDR3aa: CASRQGLAKNIQYF
CDR3nt: TGTGCCAGCAGACAGGGGTTAGCCAAAAACATTCAGTACTTC

d_gene: .
j_gene: TRBJ2-1
v_gene: TRBV6-5
len: 12
abundance: .
CDR3aa: CASSLRGGEQFF
CDR3nt: TGTGCCAGCAGTTTAAGGGGGGGAGAGCAGTTCTTC

d_gene: .
j_gene: TRBJ2-3
v_gene: TRBV9
len: 13
abundance: .
CDR3aa: CASSVGGTDTQYF
CDR3nt: TGTGCCAGCAGCGTAGGTGGTACAGATACGCAGTATTTT

d_gene: .
j_gene: TRBJ2-1
v_gene: TRBV5-4
len: 13
abundance: .
CDR3aa: CASSLVREDEQFF
CDR3nt: TGTGCCAGCAGCTTGGTGCGCGAAGATGAGCAGTTCTTC

d_gene: .
j_gene: TRBJ2-1
v_gene: TRBV11-2
len: 17
abundance: .
CDR3aa: CASSLTSDRGGYNEQFF
CDR3nt: TGTGCCAGCAGCTTAACCTCTGACAGGGGAGGGTACAATGAGCAGTTCTTC

d_gene: .
j_gene: TRBJ1-4
v_gene: TRBV7-2
len: 14
abundance: .
CDR3aa: CASSPKIGGEKLFF
CDR3nt: TGTGCCAGCAGCCCTAAAATAGGAGGGGAAAAACTGTTTTTT

d_gene: TRBD2
j_gene: TRBJ2-1
v_gene: TRBV6-2/TRBV6-3
len: 19
abundance: .
CDR3aa: CASSYLAGFRGSSYNEQFF
CDR3nt: TGTGCCAGCAGTTACCTCGCGGGTTTTCGCGGGAGCTCCTACAATGAGCAGTTCTTC

d_gene: .
j_gene: TRBJ1-4
v_gene: TRBV3-1/TRBV3-2
len: 16
abundance: few
CDR3aa: CASSPSMGRTYEKLFF
CDR3nt: TGTGCCAGCAGCCCATCCATGGGCCGGACCTATGAAAAACTGTTTTTT

d_gene: .
j_gene: TRBJ2-7
v_gene: TRBV3-1/TRBV3-2
len: 14
abundance: once
CDR3aa: CASSQAQGIYEQYF
CDR3nt: TGTGCCAGCAGCCAAGCACAGGGAATCTACGAGCAGTACTTC

d_gene: TRBD2
j_gene: TRBJ2-1
v_gene: TRBV7-9
len: 16
abundance: few
CDR3aa: CASSPRSAGGGNEQFF
CDR3nt: TGTGCCAGCAGCCCGAGAAGCGCGGGAGGGGGCAATGAGCAGTTCTTC

d_gene: .
j_gene: TRBJ2-7
v_gene: TRBV6-2/TRBV6-3
len: 15
abundance: .
CDR3aa: CASSYGQQNSYEQYF
CDR3nt: TGTGCCAGCAGTTACGGACAGCAGAACTCCTACGAGCAGTACTTC

d_gene: .
j_gene: TRBJ2-1
v_gene: TRBV5-1
len: 15
abundance: few
CDR3aa: CASSSQGNSYNEQFF
CDR3nt: TGCGCCAGCAGCTCCCAGGGCAACTCCTACAATGAGCAGTTCTTC

d_gene: .
j_gene: TRBJ1-2
v_gene: TRBV20-1
len: 11
abundance: few
CDR3aa: CSATDSIGYTF
CDR3nt: TGCAGTGCTACAGACTCGATCGGCTACACCTTC

d_gene: .
j_gene: TRBJ2-3
v_gene: TRBV6-6
len: 15
abundance: once
CDR3aa: CASSYFSGAGDTQYF
CDR3nt: TGTGCCAGCAGTTACTTTTCGGGGGCCGGCGATACGCAGTATTTT

d_gene: .
j_gene: TRBJ2-7
v_gene: TRBV20-1
len: 11
abundance: once
CDR3aa: CSALRLYEQYF
CDR3nt: TGCAGTGCACTCCGCCTCTACGAGCAGTACTTC

d_gene: .
j_gene: TRBJ1-1
v_gene: TRBV29-1
len: 12
abundance: few
CDR3aa: CSVGALNTEAFF
CDR3nt: TGCAGCGTAGGGGCGCTGAACACTGAAGCTTTCTTT

d_gene: TRBD2
j_gene: TRBJ2-7
v_gene: TRBV2
len: 13
abundance: .
CDR3aa: CASVAGSGPEQYF
CDR3nt: TGTGCCAGCGTAGCGGGATCTGGTCCCGAGCAGTACTTC

d_gene: TRBD2
j_gene: TRBJ2-1
v_gene: TRBV19
len: 15
abundance: .
CDR3aa: CASSTLAGGDNEQFF
CDR3nt: TGTGCCAGTAGTACCCTAGCGGGAGGTGATAATGAGCAGTTCTTC

d_gene: TRBD1
j_gene: TRBJ2-2
v_gene: TRBV6-6
len: 15
abundance: once
CDR3aa: CASSPGTGFAGELFF
CDR3nt: TGTGCCAGCAGCCCCGGGACAGGGTTCGCCGGGGAGCTGTTTTTT

d_gene: .
j_gene: TRBJ1-1
v_gene: TRBV7-9
len: 12
abundance: few
CDR3aa: CASSWDNTEAFF
CDR3nt: TGTGCCAGCAGCTGGGACAACACTGAAGCTTTCTTT

d_gene: TRBD2
j_gene: TRBJ2-7
v_gene: TRBV11-2
len: 15
abundance: .
CDR3aa: CASSRTSGASYEQYF
CDR3nt: TGTGCCAGCAGCAGGACTAGCGGAGCCTCCTACGAGCAGTACTTC

d_gene: .
j_gene: TRBJ1-1
v_gene: TRBV7-8
len: 14
abundance: few
CDR3aa: CASSLRVMNTEAFF
CDR3nt: TGTGCCAGCAGCTTAAGAGTTATGAACACTGAAGCTTTCTTT

d_gene: .
j_gene: TRBJ1-1
v_gene: TRBV7-9
len: 18
abundance: .
CDR3aa: CASSLGRVNLHMNTEAFF
CDR3nt: TGTGCCAGCAGCTTAGGCAGGGTTAATTTACACATGAACACTGAAGCTTTCTTT